The 18 T cell receptor beta chains below were found in one sample sequenced in a study of beta chain features in type 1 diabetes. Findings and limits, study-wide: For Type 1 diabetes patients, all four CD4+ subsets carried TCRB CDR3s that were moderately but significantly shorter.

The investigators reverse transcribed all of the isolated RNA, so they sequenced expressed TCRB transcripts. The table came from immunoSEQ multiplex PCR; TCRdb's copy has only in-frame clones and leaves some out. The table shows over 120,000 clones, with about 13% occurring only once. These receptors' antigens are unknown. Input material: central memory CD4+ T cells from blood. The receptors here all came from a man between 18 and 29 years old with type 1 diabetes.

This clone turned up a few times. J is TRBJ2-1 and V is TRBV11-3, with 10 bases matching TRBD2. The junction had 7 bases not matched to a gene; V was cut back by 5 bases and J by 6 bases. The CDR3 covers 15 residues. Germline values: CDR1 SGHNT, CDR2 YENEEA. The CDR3 spells CASSRTSGAANEQFF. The CDR3 DNA follows: TGTGCCAGCAGCCGTACTAGCGGGGCTGCCAATGAGCAGTTCTTC.

The V and J genes are TRBV4-1 and TRBJ1-1, with D perhaps matching TRBD1 (5 bases). The CDR3 length is 17 residues. Germline CDR1 reads MGHRA; CDR2 reads YSYEKL. V was clipped by 0 bases and J by 2 bases, with 16 bases between them. The CDR3 loop is CASSQDRGSSRNTEAFF. CDR3 sequence (DNA): TGCGCCAGCAGCCAAGATCGGGGCTCCAGCCGTAACACTGAAGCTTTCTTT.

The chain carries TRBV4-1 and TRBJ1-6; the D is unclear. Germline V gene data show CDR1 as MGHRA and CDR2 as YSYEKL. Deletions cut 4 bases from V and 0 bases from J, with 7 bases between. The CDR3 totals 15 residues. The CDR3 DNA reads as TGCGCCAGCAGCCGACACGGCTCCTATAATTCACCCCTCCACTTT. Its protein product is CASSRHGSYNSPLHF.

A few counts support this clone. This chain uses TRBV25-1 with TRBJ1-3; 7 bases align to TRBD1. The CDR3 has 15 residues. V trimming: 1 base; J trimming: 2 bases; junction bases outside the gene matches: 2. The V gene's germline CDR1 is MGHDK and CDR2 SYGVNS. The CDR3 loop reads CASSEWQGAGNTIYF. CDR3 bases: TGTGCCAGCAGTGAATGGCAGGGGGCTGGAAACACCATATATTTT.

The gene calls are TRBV5-1 and TRBJ1-1, with D perhaps matching TRBD1 (6 bases). Germline assignment: CDR1 SGHRS and CDR2 YFSETQ. V was cut by 4 bases and J by 0 bases, with 16 bases left in between. CDR3 length: 16 residues. The CDR3 here is CASSKTGGVMNTEAFF. The CDR3 bases are TGCGCCAGCAGCAAGACAGGTGGGGTCATGAACACTGAAGCTTTCTTT.

The V and J genes are TRBV9 and TRBJ2-1; TRBD1 aligns across 8 bases. CDR1 is SGDLS, CDR2 YYNGEE, per germline. This CDR3 has 17 residues. The V gene end was trimmed by 3 bases and the J gene end by 0 bases; junction bases not matched to a gene: 8. Here the CDR3 DNA reads TGTGCCAGCAGCGCCGGCTGGACAGGGAGCTCCTACAATGAGCAGTTCTTC. It yields the protein CASSAGWTGSSYNEQFF.

This clone was detected a few times. The chain has TRBV6-5 and TRBJ2-7; D possibly corresponds to TRBD1 (6 bases). The CDR3 consists of 11 residues. CDR1 and CDR2 (germline): MNHEY, SVGAGI. The V and J ends lost 6 bases and 6 bases respectively, with 9 bases between them. The CDR3 reads CASSHRAEQYF. CDR3 DNA sequence: TGTGCCAGCAGCCACAGGGCCGAGCAGTACTTC.

This clone was counted a few times. This chain links TRBV19 with TRBJ1-1; D perhaps matches TRBD1 (6 bases). The CDR3 extends over 16 amino acids. V was pared by 5 bases and J by 1 base, with 17 bases between. CDR1 and CDR2 from the germline V gene are LNHDA and SQIVND (reference sequence). The CDR3 region is CASSRPGRTENTEAFF. CDR3 nucleotides: TGTGCCAGTAGTCGGCCGGGTCGGACAGAGAACACTGAAGCTTTCTTT.

The V gene is TRBV30, the J gene TRBJ2-5, with 7 bases lining up with TRBD1. The J call may be faulty, since TRBJ2-7 better matches the DNA end. Germline V gene lookup returns CDR1 GTSNPN and CDR2 SVGIG (reference sequence). The CDR3 loop spans 14 amino acids. In nucleotides, the CDR3 is TGTGCCTGGAGTGGAGGACAGGCCCCCTACGAGCAGTACTTC. Its translation is CAWSGGQAPYEQYF.

There are a few counts of this clone. J is TRBJ2-2 and V is TRBV7-3, with 9 nucleotides matching TRBD1. The CDR3 loop spans 16 amino acids. Unmatched junction bases numbered 5, after V lost 3 bases and J lost 3 bases. CDR1 and CDR2 from the germline V gene are SGHTA and FQGTGA. Here the CDR3 reads CASSFRRQGDTGELFF. For the CDR3, the DNA is TGTGCCAGCAGCTTTAGGCGACAGGGGGACACCGGGGAGCTGTTTTTT. Full variable domain (rest looked up from reference TRBV7-3 and TRBJ2-2): GAGVSQTPSNKVTEKGKYVELRCDPISGHTALYWYRQSLGQGPEFLIYFQGTGAADDSGLPNDRFFAVRPEGSVSTLKIQRTERGDSAVYLCASSFRRQGDTGELFFGEGSRLTVL.

V gene TRBV25-1 combines with J gene TRBJ1-3; D call uncertain. V lost 3 bases, J lost 4 bases, and 10 bases lay in between. This CDR3 region has 14 residues. Germline lookup yields CDR1 MGHDK and CDR2 SYGVNS. The CDR3: CASSEAGSGNTIYF. In nucleotides, the CDR3 is TGTGCCAGCAGTGAGGCGGGATCGGGAAACACCATATATTTT.

V and J are TRBV13 and TRBJ1-2; 7 bases align to TRBD1. This CDR3 region has 15 residues. From germline, CDR1 is PRHDT and CDR2 FYEKMQ (reference sequence). The J segment lost 2 bases and the V segment lost 5 bases, leaving 8 bases of the junction unmatched. The CDR3 reads CASSIRGQANYGYTF. Here the CDR3 DNA reads TGTGCCAGCAGCATCCGAGGACAGGCGAACTATGGCTACACCTTC.

This chain joins TRBV11-2 and TRBJ2-6; the match to TRBD2 covers 14 bases. Germline CDR1 SGHAT, CDR2 FQNNGV. There are 18 residues in the CDR3. Trimming took 5 bases from V and 2 from J; bases not matched to a gene: 5. CDR3 in amino acids: CASSGTSGGLPGANVLTF. CDR3 nucleotides: TGTGCCAGCAGCGGGACTAGCGGGGGCCTCCCTGGGGCCAACGTCCTGACTTTC.

The sample holds a few counts of this clone. J is TRBJ2-7 and V is TRBV7-9; possibly TRBD1 for D (6 bases). CDR3 length: 14 amino acids. V dropped 5 bases and J dropped 3 bases, with 14 bases sitting between them. Germline-derived CDR1 and CDR2 are SEHNR and FQNEAQ (reference sequence). The CDR3 DNA reads TGTGCCAGCAGCCTACAGGGAACGTTCTACGAGCAGTACTTC. This translates into CASSLQGTFYEQYF.

This clone was seen many times. The junction differs from germline at one of its ends, possibly a read error. The chain combines TRBV15 with TRBJ2-7; D remains ambiguous. CDR3 length: 13 amino acids. Per the germline V gene, CDR1 is LNHNV and CDR2 is YYDKDF (reference sequence). The CDR3 DNA reads as TGTGCCACCAGCAGAGATCAACTCACAGAGCTGTACTTC. Translated: CATSRDQLTELYF.

J is TRBJ1-3 and V is TRBV14; D unresolved. Trimming stripped 1 base from V and 1 base from J, with 11 bases between. The germline gives CDR1 SGHDN, CDR2 FVKESK. The CDR3 length is 16 residues. This CDR3 is CASSQGMRSSGNTIYF. The CDR3 region has the DNA TGTGCCAGCAGCCAAGGAATGAGAAGTTCTGGAAACACCATATATTTT. The whole variable domain, remainder taken from reference TRBV14 and TRBJ1-3, is EAGVTQFPSHSVIEKGQTVTLRCDPISGHDNLYWYRRVMGKEIKFLLHFVKESKQDESGMPNNRFLAERTGGTYSTLKVQPAELEDSGVYFCASSQGMRSSGNTIYFGEGSWLTVV.

The chain links TRBV7-2 to TRBJ2-1; D is ambiguous. Per germline, CDR1 SGHTA and CDR2 FQGNSA. CDR3 length equals 14 residues. Between the trimmed V and J ends, which lost 5 bases and 1 base, there was a span of 9 bases. The CDR3 DNA reads as TGTGCCAGCAGCCCCCGTGGGTCCTACAATGAGCAGTTCTTC. Translating it yields CASSPRGSYNEQFF.

The J gene is TRBJ2-5, the V gene TRBV7-2; either TRBD1 or TRBD2 may fit D (5 bases each). The CDR3 is made up of 15 amino acids. Germline loops: CDR1 SGHTA, CDR2 FQGNSA. V gave up 2 bases and J gave up 4 bases, with 14 bases separating them. The CDR3 sequence: CASSLMWGSGETQYF. The DNA of the CDR3 is TGTGCCAGCAGCTTAATGTGGGGGTCGGGAGAGACCCAGTACTTC.